This TCR beta chain stems from a study of cytomegalovirus exposure and HLA in healthy donors. Overall study context: A data release that came early held roughly 85 million unique TCRs from HLA-typed donors. Findings of the study overall: A later look showed TCR association rates differing by HLA locus, highest for DRB1 and lowest for HLA-C. A cluster of highly shared sequence variants was likely a sequencing artifact. V- and J-gene trimming of TCR beta was linked (in a later analysis) to a missense DCLRE1C variant.

The germline gives CDR1 MNHEY, CDR2 SVGAGI. The CDR3 consists of 14 residues. Deletions cut 5 bases from V and 5 bases from J, with 15 bases between. Researchers ran the PCR with 60 Vbeta and 13 Jbeta primers. Sequencing was performed with immunoSEQ multiplex PCR; in TCRdb, only in-frame clones are kept and a portion is missing. This table holds roughly 200,000 clones, around 70% found once. For this clone: Its antigen is not identified.

The source is a male donor in good health and CMV-seronegative. The chain employs TRBV6-5 and TRBJ1-1; D is unclear. The sequenced sample consisted of PBMCs. The CDR3 DNA sequence: TGTGCCAGCAGTCTGACGGTAGCGGGGACTGAAGCTTTCTTT. This gives the protein CASSLTVAGTEAFF.